This passage covers 25 T cell receptor beta chains from one sample sequenced in a study of control samples from healthy donors and cancer patients. The table came from immunoSEQ multiplex PCR; TCRdb's copy has only in-frame clones and leaves some out. Here the sample spans more than 100,000 clones, 91% being singletons. Sequencing input: blood. The source is a man between 18 and 29 years old in good health.

The chain has TRBV6-5 and TRBJ1-5, with TRBD1 matching over 7 bases. The V segment lost 9 bases and the J segment 2 bases; nucleotides outside the gene matches: 7. The CDR3 sequence is 14 residues long. Germline CDR1 and CDR2: MNHEY and SVGAGI. The CDR3 loop reads CASRTGWGNQPQHF. CDR3 DNA: TGTGCCAGTCGGACAGGTTGGGGCAATCAGCCCCAGCATTTT.

The chain combines TRBV15 with TRBJ2-3; D ambiguous. Germline V gene sequence: CDR1 LNHNV, CDR2 YYDKDF (reference sequence). The ends were cut back, 0 bases at V and 0 bases at J, with 7 bases in the middle. CDR3 length equals 15 residues. The CDR3 loop reads CATSRDRSSTDTQYF. The CDR3 bases are TGTGCCACCAGCAGAGACAGATCTAGCACAGATACGCAGTATTTT.

J is TRBJ2-7 and V is TRBV4-1; 10 bases align to TRBD2. CDR1 and CDR2 from the germline V gene are MGHRA and YSYEKL. J lost 4 bases, V lost 1 base, and 7 bases had no gene match. There are 16 residues in the CDR3. The CDR3 DNA sequence: TGCGCCAGCAGCCAAGCTAGCGGGGGTAGTGCGTACGAGCAGTACTTC. It specifies CASSQASGGSAYEQYF.

V usage is TRBV5-6 and J usage is TRBJ1-5, with D hard to call. The CDR3 contains 13 residues. V lost 1 base and J 6 bases, leaving 8 bases between the germline ends. Germline CDR1 and CDR2: SGHDT and YYEEEE. The DNA for the CDR3 is TGTGCCAGCAGCTTGAGGCTCCGTCAGCCCCAGCATTTT. This sequence encodes CASSLRLRQPQHF.

The J gene is TRBJ2-3, the V gene TRBV2; 7 nucleotides line up with TRBD1. This CDR3 is built from 13 residues. Germline CDR1 SNHLY, CDR2 FYNNEI. V lost 2 bases to trimming and J lost 6 bases; unmatched junction nucleotides: 2. CDR3 DNA sequence: TGTGCCAGCAGTGAAAACAGGGGTGATACGCAGTATTTT. It translates to CASSENRGDTQYF.

The chain recombines TRBV18 with TRBJ2-1; D gene unclear. Germline CDR1 KGHSH, CDR2 LQKENI. The CDR3 has 13 amino acids. V was shortened by 3 bases and J by 5 bases, with 8 bases between the two germline ends. This CDR3 reads CASSPPGHNEQFF. The CDR3 DNA sequence: TGTGCCAGCTCACCTCCCGGGCACAATGAGCAGTTCTTC.

This clone was recorded once. The gene calls are TRBV13 and TRBJ2-2; 9 positions agree with TRBD1. Looked up from germline, CDR1 is PRHDT and CDR2 is FYEKMQ (reference sequence). This CDR3 region has 16 residues. V was clipped by 5 bases and J by 4 bases; unmatched bases: 8. CDR3 sequence reads: CASSRSRTGVTGELFF. The CDR3 DNA follows: TGTGCCAGCAGCCGATCTAGGACAGGGGTCACCGGGGAGCTGTTTTTT. Combining the CDR3 with reference TRBV13 and TRBJ2-2 gives the whole variable domain AAGVIQSPRHLIKEKRETATLKCYPIPRHDTVYWYQQGPGQDPQFLISFYEKMQSDKGSIPDRFSAQQFSDYHSELNMSSLELGDSALYFCASSRSRTGVTGELFFGEGSRLTVL.

The chain couples TRBV7-2 to TRBJ1-5, with TRBD1 as a possible D gene (6 bases). CDR1 and CDR2 from the germline V gene are SGHTA and FQGNSA. This CDR3 is built from 17 residues. Trimming shortened V by 5 bases and J by 0 bases, and 17 bases separated the two germline ends. The CDR3 here is CASSPTGWGYSNQPQHF. CDR3 DNA: TGTGCCAGCAGCCCAACAGGGTGGGGTTATAGCAATCAGCCCCAGCATTTT.

The V and J genes are TRBV7-9 and TRBJ2-5; D is perhaps TRBD1 (6 bases). The ends were cut back, 3 bases at V and 6 bases at J, with 8 bases in the middle. The length of the CDR3 is 12 residues. The germline V gene has CDR1 SEHNR and CDR2 FQNEAQ (reference sequence). CDR3 amino acids: CASSLGAQTQYF. The CDR3 coding sequence is TGTGCCAGCAGCTTGGGGGCACAGACCCAGTACTTC. The variable domain in full, with the rest retrieved from reference TRBV7-9 and TRBJ2-5, is DTGVSQNPRHKITKRGQNVTFRCDPISEHNRLYWYRQTLGQGPEFLTYFQNEAQLEKSRLLSDRFSAERPKGSFSTLEIQRTEQGDSAMYLCASSLGAQTQYFGPGTRLLVL.

Concerning this clone: A much larger clone sits a single nucleotide away, making a read error possible. The V and J genes are TRBV20-1 and TRBJ2-7; D uncertain. The germline V and J ends were trimmed by 1 base and 2 bases, with 3 bases remaining between them. Germline V gives CDR1 DFQATT, CDR2 SNEGSKA (reference sequence). The CDR3 contains 11 residues. The CDR3 here is CSARGAYEQYF. The CDR3 region has the DNA TGCAGTGCTAGAGGGGCCTACGAGCAGTACTTC.

The rearrangement uses TRBV6-5 and TRBJ1-4, with no clear D. This CDR3 contains 12 residues. Trimming stripped 10 bases from V and 8 bases from J, with 14 bases between. Per the germline V gene, CDR1 is MNHEY and CDR2 is SVGAGI. CDR3 in DNA: TGTGCCACCCGACGACGAGAAGAAAAACTGTTTTTT. Protein product: CATRRREEKLFF.

This clone was found once. This same CDR3 is encoded by further DNA sequences in the sample. V gene TRBV18 combines with J gene TRBJ1-3; D gene uncertain. The CDR3 totals 14 residues. CDR1 KGHSH and CDR2 LQKENI come from the germline V gene. The V end lost 2 bases, the J end lost 0 bases, and 5 bases lay between the germline ends. The CDR3 sequence: CASSPGGSGNTIYF. CDR3 in DNA: TGTGCCAGCTCACCAGGAGGCTCTGGAAACACCATATATTTT. Looking up the rest from reference TRBV18 and TRBJ1-3 gives the full variable domain: NAGVMQNPRHLVRRRGQEARLRCSPMKGHSHVYWYRQLPEEGLKFMVYLQKENIIDESGMPKERFSAEFPKEGPSILRIQQVVRGDSAAYFCASSPGGSGNTIYFGEGSWLTVV.

The chain employs TRBV9 and TRBJ2-3, with 9 bases lining up with TRBD2. The length of the CDR3 is 17 residues. V was clipped by 4 bases and J by 2 bases; unmatched bases: 11. Germline lookup yields CDR1 SGDLS and CDR2 YYNGEE. The CDR3 nucleotides are TGTGCCAGCAGCACCGCGGGGGGGTCAATCTTCACAGATACGCAGTATTTT. This gives the protein CASSTAGGSIFTDTQYF. The whole variable domain, filled in from reference TRBV9 and TRBJ2-3, reads DSGVTQTPKHLITATGQRVTLRCSPRSGDLSVYWYQQSLDQGLQFLIQYYNGEERAKGNILERFSAQQFPDLHSELNLSSLELGDSALYFCASSTAGGSIFTDTQYFGPGTRLTVL.

J is TRBJ2-1 and V is TRBV27; TRBD2 agrees at 8 bases. V gave up 8 bases and J gave up 6 bases; unmatched junction bases: 15. Germline V gene sequence: CDR1 MNHEY, CDR2 SMNVEV (reference sequence). The CDR3 is made up of 16 amino acids. CDR3 in DNA: TGTGCCAGCTACCCCAACCGCCTGACTAGCGTCAATGAGCAGTTCTTC. It codes for CASYPNRLTSVNEQFF.

The V gene is TRBV7-3, the J gene TRBJ1-4, with a weak D call TRBD1 (6 bases). This CDR3 spans 16 amino acids. V lost 2 bases and J 5 bases, leaving 15 bases between the germline ends. CDR1 is SGHTA, CDR2 FQGTGA, per germline. The CDR3 coding sequence is TGTGCCAGCAGCTTAGGATGGGGCAGGGGAAATGAAAAACTGTTTTTT. This gives the protein CASSLGWGRGNEKLFF.

To note about this clone: Other nucleotide sequences in the sample specify the same CDR3. The chain couples TRBV18 to TRBJ1-1; D is possibly TRBD1 (5 bases). Germline CDR1 KGHSH, CDR2 LQKENI. Deletions cut 2 bases from V and 1 base from J, with 5 bases between. This CDR3 is built from 13 residues. The CDR3 DNA follows: TGTGCCAGCTCACCAACAGGGAACACTGAAGCTTTCTTT. Translated: CASSPTGNTEAFF.

The chain combines TRBV30 with TRBJ1-2; 7 nucleotides match TRBD1. J lost 8 bases, V lost 1 base, and 13 bases had no gene match. Germline V gene sequence: CDR1 GTSNPN, CDR2 SVGIG (reference sequence). There are 15 residues in the CDR3. Here the CDR3 DNA reads TGTGCCTGGAGTGCCTTCCCCGGGACAGCGATGGGCTACACCTTC. Amino acids: CAWSAFPGTAMGYTF. The full variable domain, in which reference TRBV30 and TRBJ1-2 provide the parts outside the CDR3, is SQTIHQWPATLVQPVGSPLSLECTVEGTSNPNLYWYRQAAGRGLQLLFYSVGIGQISSEVPQNLSASRPQDRQFILSSKKLLLSDSGFYLCAWSAFPGTAMGYTFGSGTRLTVV.

This sequence joins TRBV12-3 or TRBV12-4 and TRBJ1-3; D not certain. Trimming removed 6 bases at V and 2 bases at J, with 2 bases between. The CDR3 has 11 residues. CDR3 in amino acids: CASSPGNTIYF. CDR3 in DNA: TGTGCCAGCAGCCCTGGAAACACCATATATTTT.

This clone was detected only a few times. The chain has TRBV1 and TRBJ1-2. TRBV1 is reported as a pseudogene. This CDR3 has 14 amino acids. The CDR3 here is CTSSPDGDNYGYTF. CDR3 bases: TGCACCAGCAGCCCGGACGGTGACAACTATGGCTACACCTTC.

The chain carries TRBV7-9 and TRBJ1-2; a weak D match, TRBD1 (6 bases). The V end was cut by 5 bases, the J end by 8 bases, with 12 bases between. Germline-derived CDR1 and CDR2 are SEHNR and FQNEAQ (reference sequence). The CDR3 contains 12 residues. The CDR3 DNA sequence: TGTGCCAGCAGCCCCGGGACATACGGCTACACCTTC. It codes for CASSPGTYGYTF.

The chain links TRBV10-3 to TRBJ2-5, with 10 bases matching TRBD1. Germline CDR1 reads ENHRY; CDR2 reads SYGVKD. With 6 bases clipped from V and 3 bases from J, the junction kept 4 bases outside the gene matches. The CDR3 runs to 14 residues. CDR3 nucleotide sequence: TGTGCCATCAGATCCGGGACAGGGGAAGAGACCCAGTACTTC. The encoded protein is CAIRSGTGEETQYF.

The rearrangement joins TRBV4-1 to TRBJ1-1; no clear D gene. Deletions cut 3 bases from V and 2 bases from J, with 10 bases between. This CDR3 comprises 14 residues. Germline CDR1 and CDR2: MGHRA and YSYEKL. In DNA, the CDR3 is TGCGCCAGCAGCCAGATAGGGCAAAACACTGAAGCTTTCTTT. The encoded protein is CASSQIGQNTEAFF.

The rearrangement joins TRBV6-4 to TRBJ1-1, with TRBD1 matching over 9 bases. The CDR3 spans 15 residues. CDR1 and CDR2 from the germline V gene are MRHNA and SNTAGT. J lost 3 bases, V lost 6 bases, and 8 bases had no gene match. The CDR3 DNA sequence: TGTGCCAGCAGGGATACGGACAGGGGAGACACTGAAGCTTTCTTT. Translated: CASRDTDRGDTEAFF.

The V and J genes are TRBV9 and TRBJ2-1, with D possibly called TRBD1 or TRBD2 (5 bases each). Germline values: CDR1 SGDLS, CDR2 YYNGEE. Trimming shortened V by 0 bases and J by 10 bases, and 8 bases separated the two germline ends. The CDR3 is 12 residues long. The CDR3, as DNA: TGTGCCAGCAGCGTAGGGGGACGGGAGCAGTTCTTC. This encodes CASSVGGREQFF. Based on the CDR3 plus reference TRBV9 and TRBJ2-1, the full variable domain is DSGVTQTPKHLITATGQRVTLRCSPRSGDLSVYWYQQSLDQGLQFLIQYYNGEERAKGNILERFSAQQFPDLHSELNLSSLELGDSALYFCASSVGGREQFFGPGTRLTVL.

The chain uses TRBV2 and TRBJ2-3; TRBD2 aligns across 8 bases. This CDR3 has 15 residues. In germline, CDR1 is SNHLY, CDR2 FYNNEI. The trim removed 6 bases at V and 3 bases at J, leaving 8 bases unmatched. The CDR3 nucleotides are TGTGCCAGCAGCGAACGGGGGGGCGTGACAGATACGCAGTATTTT. Encoded protein: CASSERGGVTDTQYF.